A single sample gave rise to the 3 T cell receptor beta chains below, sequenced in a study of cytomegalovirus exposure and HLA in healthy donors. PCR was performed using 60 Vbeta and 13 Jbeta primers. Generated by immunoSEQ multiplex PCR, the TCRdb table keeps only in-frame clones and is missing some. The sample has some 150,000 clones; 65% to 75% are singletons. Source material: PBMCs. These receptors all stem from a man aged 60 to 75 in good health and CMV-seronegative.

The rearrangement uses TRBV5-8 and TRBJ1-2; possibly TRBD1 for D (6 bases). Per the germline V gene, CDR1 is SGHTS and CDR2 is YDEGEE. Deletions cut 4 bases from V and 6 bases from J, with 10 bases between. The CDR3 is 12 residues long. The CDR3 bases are TGTGCCAGCAGCCTGGGGGCACATGGCTACACCTTC. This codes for CASSLGAHGYTF.

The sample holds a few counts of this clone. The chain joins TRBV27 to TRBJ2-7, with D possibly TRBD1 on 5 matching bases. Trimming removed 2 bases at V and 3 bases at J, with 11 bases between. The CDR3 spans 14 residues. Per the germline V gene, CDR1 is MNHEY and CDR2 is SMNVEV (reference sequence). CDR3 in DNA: TGTGCCAGCAGTTTACAGGGTGCAAACTACGAGCAGTACTTC. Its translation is CASSLQGANYEQYF.

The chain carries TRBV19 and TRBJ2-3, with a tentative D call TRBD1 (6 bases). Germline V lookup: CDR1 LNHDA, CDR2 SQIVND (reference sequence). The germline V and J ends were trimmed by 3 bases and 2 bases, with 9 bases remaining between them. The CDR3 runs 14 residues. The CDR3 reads CASSMGAFTDTQYF. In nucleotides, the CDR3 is TGTGCCAGTAGTATGGGGGCCTTCACAGATACGCAGTATTTT. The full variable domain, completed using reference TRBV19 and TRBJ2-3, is DGGITQSPKYLFRKEGQNVTLSCEQNLNHDAMYWYRQDPGQGLRLIYYSQIVNDFQKGDIAEGYSVSREKKESFPLTVTSAQKNPTAFYLCASSMGAFTDTQYFGPGTRLTVL.